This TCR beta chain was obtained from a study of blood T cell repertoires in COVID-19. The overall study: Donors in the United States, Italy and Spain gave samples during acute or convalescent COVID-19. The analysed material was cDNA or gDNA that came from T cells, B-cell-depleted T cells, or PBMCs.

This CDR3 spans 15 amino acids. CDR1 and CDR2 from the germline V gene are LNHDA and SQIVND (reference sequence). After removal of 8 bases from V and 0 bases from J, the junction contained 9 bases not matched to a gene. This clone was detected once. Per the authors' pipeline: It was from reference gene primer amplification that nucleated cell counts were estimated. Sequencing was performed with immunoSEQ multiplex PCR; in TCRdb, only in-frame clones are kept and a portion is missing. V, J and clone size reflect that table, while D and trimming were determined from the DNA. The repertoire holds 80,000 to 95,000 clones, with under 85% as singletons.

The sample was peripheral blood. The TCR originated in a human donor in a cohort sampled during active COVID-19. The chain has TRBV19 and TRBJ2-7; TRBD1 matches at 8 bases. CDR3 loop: CASRGTGGPSYEQYF. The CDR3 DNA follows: TGTGCCAGTCGCGGGACAGGCGGTCCCTCCTACGAGCAGTACTTC.